The 7 T cell receptor beta chains reported below all come from one sample, sequenced in a study of cytomegalovirus exposure and HLA in healthy donors. Researchers ran the PCR with 60 Vbeta and 13 Jbeta primers. Sequencing used immunoSEQ multiplex PCR; TCRdb keeps in-frame clones, though not all of them. Here the sample spans fewer than 150,000 clones, approximately 75% being singletons. The sequencing input was PBMCs. The receptors were gathered from a man in his forties or fifties in good health and CMV-seropositive.

The rearrangement links TRBV6-1 to TRBJ1-5; D remains unclear. The CDR3 contains 12 residues. Trimming pared 4 bases from V and 11 bases from J, leaving 12 bases between. Looked up from germline, CDR1 is MNHNS and CDR2 is SASEGT. The CDR3 nucleotides read TGTGCCAGCAGTGGATTAAATCCGGCCCAGCATTTT. It specifies CASSGLNPAQHF.

This clone has more than one count but fewer than ten. Other DNA variants within this sample encode the same CDR3. The chain carries TRBV5-1 and TRBJ2-7, with a possible D match to TRBD1 (6 bases). With 0 bases removed from V and 2 bases from J, the gap between germline ends came to 9 bases. The CDR3 has 14 amino acids. The germline gives CDR1 SGHRS, CDR2 YFSETQ. The CDR3 bases are TGCGCCAGCAGCTTGGGGGCAGGGGCCTACGAGCAGTACTTC. Its translation: CASSLGAGAYEQYF.

J is TRBJ2-5 and V is TRBV5-1, with 9 bases identical to TRBD2. With 4 bases clipped from V and 1 base from J, the junction kept 2 bases outside the gene matches. The CDR3 loop spans 14 amino acids. Germline V gene data show CDR1 as SGHRS and CDR2 as YFSETQ. The CDR3, as DNA: TGCGCCAGCAGCGCGGGGGGGCTCCAAGAGACCCAGTACTTC. Amino acids: CASSAGGLQETQYF.

The chain uses TRBV13 and TRBJ2-1; 11 bases line up with TRBD2. This CDR3 is 13 amino acids long. The J segment lost 15 bases and the V segment lost 0 bases, leaving 4 bases of the junction unmatched. Germline assignment: CDR1 PRHDT and CDR2 FYEKMQ (reference sequence). The CDR3 nucleotides read TGTGCCAGCAGCTTAGGTACGACTAGCGGGACGTTCTTC. Translated: CASSLGTTSGTFF.

The chain joins TRBV6-5 to TRBJ1-1; 8 bases align to TRBD1. CDR1 is MNHEY and CDR2 is SVGAGI in the germline V gene. CDR3 length equals 14 residues. J lost 11 bases, V lost 4 bases, and 12 bases had no gene match. This chain's CDR3 is CASSSATGDQYAFF. The CDR3, as DNA: TGTGCCAGCAGTTCAGCGACAGGGGACCAGTATGCTTTCTTT.

The rearrangement links TRBV25-1 to TRBJ1-2, with 7 bases fitting TRBD1. V lost 3 bases, J lost 2 bases, and 3 bases stayed unmatched. CDR3 size: 14 residues. Germline-derived CDR1 and CDR2 are MGHDK and SYGVNS. The CDR3 DNA sequence: TGTGCCAGCAGTGACCTGACAGGGAACTATGGCTACACCTTC. Translating gives CASSDLTGNYGYTF.

This clone came up a few times. The CDR3 spells CASSRTGGTEAFF. CDR3 bases: TGTGCCAGCAGCCGGACAGGGGGAACTGAAGCTTTCTTT. This chain connects TRBV7-9 to TRBJ1-1; TRBD1 agrees at 10 bases. The CDR3 loop spans 13 amino acids. The germline V gene encodes CDR1 SEHNR and CDR2 FQNEAQ (reference sequence). Germline trimming cut 5 bases from V and 5 bases from J; bases unmatched to any gene: 2.